Sequencing of this T cell receptor (beta chain) was carried out in a study of cytomegalovirus exposure and HLA in healthy donors. These donors were members of the approximately 110-subject validation cohort, a group separate from the approximately 670-subject first cohort. The CDR3 is 13 amino acids. Germline V gene sequence: CDR1 LGHNA, CDR2 YNFKEQ. The germline V and J ends were trimmed by 1 base and 5 bases, with 6 bases remaining between them. The table came from immunoSEQ multiplex PCR; TCRdb's copy has only in-frame clones and leaves some out. The sample carries 90,000 to 150,000 clones, 70% to 90% recorded once.

Sequencing was performed on PBMCs. This TCR was sampled from a woman aged 18 to 35 in good health and CMV-seropositive. The V and J genes are TRBV4-2 and TRBJ2-1; D remains unclear. CDR3 sequence: CASSQVSHNEQFF. The DNA of the CDR3 is TGTGCCAGCAGCCAAGTAAGCCACAATGAGCAGTTCTTC.